This TCR beta chain was profiled in a study of T-cell reconstitution after alpha-beta-depleted transplantation in children. A TCRbeta library incorporating unique molecular identifiers was prepared. One entry per CDR3 protein, called by TCRdb with MiXCR from the PCR reads. The table shows roughly 400,000 distinct CDR3 sequences, with about a fifth occurring only once. Germline CDR1 is DFQATT and CDR2 is SNEGSKA (reference sequence). V lost 5 bases, J lost 3 bases, and 9 bases stayed unmatched. CDR3 size: 16 residues. This clonotype showed up many times. This material consisted of PBMCs from the stem cell graft donor, taken from the stem cell graft. This sequence was found in a human donor who donated a stem cell graft to a child with acute myeloid leukemia. The V call is TRBV20-1, the J call TRBJ2-1; 11 nucleotides match TRBD2. CDR3 bases: TGCAGTGCTCCCATGTCGGGACTAGCGGACTACAATGAGCAGTTCTTC. It codes for CSAPMSGLADYNEQFF.